A single sample is the source of the 7 T cell receptor beta chains below, sequenced in a study of T cells in Graves' hyperthyroidism and ophthalmopathy. TCR beta CDR3 sequences were amplified from RNA transcripts. The HTBI set primed first-round TCR CDR3 RT-PCR. TCRdb processed the multiplex PCR reads anew with MiXCR; each CDR3 protein has one entry. The sample comprises about 640,000 distinct CDR3 sequences, roughly 14% of which are singletons, and approximately 12% rests with the top ten. Sequenced: blood. Every receptor here comes from a woman between 50 and 59 years old with Graves' ophthalmopathy.

This clonotype was found many times. This chain uses TRBV6-1 with TRBJ2-7; 9 positions agree with TRBD1. The CDR3 consists of 16 residues. Germline V CDR1 and CDR2: MNHNS, SASEGT. The V gene end was trimmed by 3 bases and the J gene end by 4 bases; junction bases not matched to a gene: 10. DNA of the CDR3: TGTGCCAGCAGTGAGAAACTCGACAGGGGGTTATACGAGCAGTACTTC. It is translated as CASSEKLDRGLYEQYF.

This clonotype was recorded at least ten times. The rearrangement uses TRBV7-2 and TRBJ2-7, with no clear D. From germline, CDR1 is SGHTA and CDR2 FQGNSA. Trimming shortened V by 4 bases and J by 2 bases, and 3 bases separated the two germline ends. The CDR3 length is 11 residues. Here the CDR3 DNA reads TGTGCCAGCAGCTCGGCCTACGAGCAGTACTTC. As protein: CASSSAYEQYF.

This rearrangement joins TRBV10-3 to TRBJ1-5; D not certain. Trimming took 4 bases from V and 4 from J, leaving 5 bases between them. The CDR3 loop spans 12 amino acids. Germline CDR1 reads ENHRY; CDR2 reads SYGVKD. CDR3 loop: CAISGRNQPQHF. Here the CDR3 DNA reads TGTGCCATCAGTGGACGTAATCAGCCCCAGCATTTT.

This clonotype was picked up a small number of times. The chain recombines TRBV3-1 with TRBJ2-1; D unclear. CDR3 length equals 17 residues. Germline V lookup: CDR1 LGHDT, CDR2 YNNKEL (reference sequence). Trimming pared 4 bases from V and 4 bases from J, leaving 20 bases between. The CDR3 coding sequence is TGTGCCAGCAGCCCGGGCGTGGGGTGGGTGGGATACAATGAGCAGTTCTTC. This translates into CASSPGVGWVGYNEQFF.

This clonotype was seen more than once but under ten times. The rearrangement uses TRBV4-3 and TRBJ2-1; D is uncertain. There are 16 residues in the CDR3. The V gene lost 0 bases and the J gene lost 5 bases, with 14 bases spanning the gap. The V gene's germline CDR1 is LGHNA and CDR2 YSLEER. In DNA form, the CDR3 reads TGCGCCAGCAGCCAAGACTCTCCGAGGACGCACAATGAGCAGTTCTTC. Translating it yields CASSQDSPRTHNEQFF.

This clonotype was observed many times. The V call is TRBV7-3, the J call TRBJ2-7; no firm D call. CDR1 is SGHTA and CDR2 is FQGTGA in the germline V gene. The CDR3 sequence is 13 residues long. V shed 2 bases and J shed 6 bases, with 11 bases lying between them. CDR3 DNA: TGTGCCAGCAGCTTATCCTCGACTGGCGAGCAGTACTTC. Translation: CASSLSSTGEQYF.

This clonotype was detected only once. The chain combines TRBV7-2 with TRBJ2-1; 9 bases fit TRBD2. The germline V gene has CDR1 SGHTA and CDR2 FQGNSA. The CDR3 has 15 amino acids. V was pared by 0 bases and J by 6 bases, with 3 bases of the junction left unmatched. CDR3 nucleotides: TGTGCCAGCAGCTTAGCGCTAGCGGGAACCAATGAGCAGTTCTTC. Protein sequence: CASSLALAGTNEQFF.